This TCR beta chain appears in the sequencing data of a study of blood T cell repertoires in COVID-19. Looking at the study overall: Material from acute and convalescent COVID-19 was sourced from the United States, Italy and Spain. T cells, B-cell-depleted T cells, or PBMCs provided the cDNA or gDNA that served as material.

TCRdb's copy holds only in-frame clones and misses some; the assay was immunoSEQ multiplex PCR. The sample yields tens of thousands of clones, 70% to 90% seen once. This clone was recorded only once. CDR1 and CDR2 (germline): MNHEY, SVGEGT. Germline trimming cut 0 bases from V and 2 bases from J; bases unmatched to any gene: 5. The CDR3 runs to 16 residues. This chain connects TRBV6-2 or TRBV6-3 to TRBJ2-3; 7 bases line up with TRBD1. The receptor's source is a man between 60 and 75 years old with acute or convalescent COVID-19. The sequencing sample was made of peripheral blood. The CDR3 sequence: CASSYSQGSLTDTQYF. The CDR3 nucleotides read TGTGCCAGCAGTTACTCACAGGGGTCACTCACAGATACGCAGTATTTT.